Presented here are 2 T cell receptor beta chains from one specimen sequenced in a study of cytomegalovirus exposure and HLA in healthy donors. In the PCR, 60 Vbeta and 13 Jbeta primers were used. Data came from immunoSEQ multiplex PCR; TCRdb stores just in-frame clones and leaves some out. The sample has around 130,000 clones; 70% to 85% are singletons. Sequencing input: PBMCs. The receptors originated from a boy younger than 10 in good health and CMV-seronegative.

The V call is TRBV19, the J call TRBJ1-5; TRBD1 might be the D (5 bases). Germline values: CDR1 LNHDA, CDR2 SQIVND (reference sequence). The CDR3 is 13 residues long. The V gene lost 2 bases and the J gene lost 6 bases, with 8 bases spanning the gap. The DNA of the CDR3 is TGTGCCAGTAGTATAATAGGGGTTCAGCCCCAGCATTTT. Protein product: CASSIIGVQPQHF.

The V gene is TRBV30, the J gene TRBJ2-2; 7 bases line up with TRBD2. Looked up from germline, CDR1 is GTSNPN and CDR2 is SVGIG (reference sequence). CDR3 length: 13 amino acids. V lost 3 bases, J lost 7 bases, and 5 bases stayed unmatched. In nucleotides, the CDR3 is TGTGCCTGGAGCCCCGGGGGGAGCGGGGAGCTGTTTTTT. This encodes CAWSPGGSGELFF.